Below, 25 T cell receptor beta chains from the same sample are listed, as sequenced in a study of blood T cells in healthy people across ages (dated by TCRdb to between 2014 and 2016). The protocol used for the library was 5' RACE. TCRdb lists the instrument as Illumina HiSeq 2500. The second PCR ran for about 6 to 12 cycles and used a J-beta primer mix along with a sample-barcoded 5' primer. The raw public data were reprocessed by TCRdb itself: fastp quality trimming at Q25, MiXCR clonotype calling, in-frame beta chains only. Entries that share a CDR3 protein sequence are merged under the most common genes and DNA. Recorded for this sample are approximately 820,000 distinct CDR3 sequences; about 42% of them occurred a single time. The ten largest make up 15% to 25% of the sample. Sequencing was performed on blood. Receptors were obtained from a man aged 55 to 70 in good health.

The V gene is TRBV6-2 or TRBV6-3, the J gene TRBJ2-2; D unclear. Deletions cut 6 bases from V and 5 bases from J, with 10 bases between. This CDR3 is 13 amino acids long. The germline V gene encodes CDR1 MNHEY and CDR2 SVGEGT. CDR3 sequence: CASSTTETGELFF. Written as DNA, the CDR3 is TGTGCCAGCAGCACGACTGAGACCGGGGAGCTGTTTTTT.

Only a few counts were recorded for this clonotype. This chain uses TRBV14 with TRBJ2-7, with D tentatively TRBD1 or TRBD2 (5 bases each). The germline gives CDR1 SGHDN, CDR2 FVKESK. The CDR3 is 15 amino acids. The V end lost 4 bases, the J end lost 2 bases, and 15 bases lay between the germline ends. This chain's CDR3 is CASSPRDRTTYEQYF. The CDR3 DNA reads TGTGCCAGCAGCCCCCGGGACCGCACAACCTACGAGCAGTACTTC.

This rearrangement joins TRBV11-2 to TRBJ2-2, with D possibly being TRBD1 (7 bases). There are 18 residues in the CDR3. CDR1 is SGHAT and CDR2 is FQNNGV in the germline V gene. Trimming shortened V by 4 bases and J by 1 base, and 19 bases separated the two germline ends. This CDR3 reads CASSSTWAGTVNTGELFF. Here the CDR3 DNA reads TGTGCCAGCAGCTCCACATGGGCGGGGACAGTGAACACCGGGGAGCTGTTTTTT. Full variable domain (missing parts from reference TRBV11-2 and TRBJ2-2): EAGVAQSPRYKIIEKRQSVAFWCNPISGHATLYWYQQILGQGPKLLIQFQNNGVVDDSQLPKDRFSAERLKGVDSTLKIQPAKLEDSAVYLCASSSTWAGTVNTGELFFGEGSRLTVL.

This clonotype was detected a few times. The V gene is TRBV11-3, the J gene TRBJ1-2; 7 bases agree with TRBD1. CDR3 length: 13 residues. The germline V gene encodes CDR1 SGHNT and CDR2 YENEEA. V dropped 5 bases and J dropped 5; count of bases not matched to a gene: 5. CDR3 sequence: CASSIGTVYGYTF. The DNA of the CDR3 is TGTGCCAGCAGCATCGGGACAGTATATGGCTACACCTTC.

The chain has TRBV7-9 and TRBJ1-1; D is perhaps TRBD1 (6 bases). Deletions cut 4 bases from V and 1 base from J, with 22 bases between. The CDR3 runs 18 residues. From germline, CDR1 is SEHNR and CDR2 FQNEAQ (reference sequence). In DNA, the CDR3 is TGTGCCAGCAGCTCCGGGTTCCGTGCGGGACAAGGGAACACTGAAGCTTTCTTT. This codes for CASSSGFRAGQGNTEAFF.

In its sample, this clonotype was seen a few times. This chain joins TRBV20-1 and TRBJ1-2; no reliable D call. V dropped 3 bases and J dropped 0 bases, with 8 bases sitting between them. The CDR3 covers 13 residues. Germline V gene lookup returns CDR1 DFQATT and CDR2 SNEGSKA (reference sequence). In DNA, the CDR3 is TGCAGTGCTAGTATGAAGGCTAACTATGGCTACACCTTC. The encoded protein is CSASMKANYGYTF.

Remarks on this clonotype: A much bigger clone sits one base away, suggesting this may be a read error. The genes are TRBV12-3 or TRBV12-4 and TRBJ1-1; D perhaps matches TRBD1 (5 bases). V gave up 4 bases and J gave up 7 bases, with 22 bases separating them. This CDR3 comprises 16 residues. The CDR3 DNA reads TGTGCCAGCAGTTCTAAAAGACAGTATCGAGACATTGAAGCTTTCTTT. It codes for CASSSKRQYRDIEAFF.

As for this clonotype: A read error may account for a junction end that differs from germline. The J gene is TRBJ2-1, the V gene TRBV4-3, with D perhaps matching TRBD2 (5 bases). Germline CDR1 is LGHNA and CDR2 is YSLEER. The CDR3 consists of 16 residues. The CDR3 is CASGQDYKNSYNEQFF. The CDR3 bases are TGCGCCAGCGGCCAAGACTACAAGAATTCCTACAATGAGCAGTTCTTC.

There are many counts of this clonotype. V and J are TRBV27 and TRBJ1-2; D remains ambiguous. The ends were cut back, 2 bases at V and 8 bases at J, with 12 bases in the middle. Germline CDR1 is MNHEY and CDR2 is SMNVEV (reference sequence). This CDR3 has 13 residues. The CDR3 sequence is CASSLNGKRGYTF. The CDR3 coding sequence is TGTGCCAGCAGTTTAAACGGCAAAAGAGGCTACACCTTC.

This clonotype was counted only a few times. The chain recombines TRBV6-5 with TRBJ2-7; D not resolved. With 4 bases removed from V and 2 bases from J, the gap between germline ends came to 9 bases. Germline loops: CDR1 MNHEY, CDR2 SVGAGI. The CDR3 runs to 13 residues. CDR3 loop: CASSSDGAYEQYF. DNA of the CDR3: TGTGCCAGCAGTTCGGACGGAGCCTACGAGCAGTACTTC.

V gene TRBV7-2 combines with J gene TRBJ2-1; D unclear. V lost 2 bases, J lost 0 bases, and 8 bases lay in between. From germline, CDR1 is SGHTA and CDR2 FQGNSA. This CDR3 is 15 amino acids long. In DNA form, the CDR3 reads TGTGCCAGCAGCTTAACAGCTTTCTCCTACAATGAGCAGTTCTTC. It translates to CASSLTAFSYNEQFF.

This clonotype was recorded a few times. The gene calls are TRBV4-3 and TRBJ2-3, with D perhaps TRBD2 (6 bases). Per germline, CDR1 LGHNA and CDR2 YSLEER. The CDR3 contains 15 residues. Trimming removed 4 bases at V and 1 base at J, with 12 bases between. The CDR3 nucleotides are TGCGCCAGCAGCCGGGGAGGTTCTGGCACAGATACGCAGTATTTT. Protein product: CASSRGGSGTDTQYF.

The chain has TRBV13 and TRBJ2-2; tentatively, D is TRBD1 (6 bases). Between the trimmed V and J ends, which lost 7 bases and 4 bases, there was a span of 19 bases. The CDR3 contains 16 residues. The germline gives CDR1 PRHDT, CDR2 FYEKMQ (reference sequence). The CDR3 DNA reads TGTGCCAGCAACTCAACAGGGACGGCGAGCACCGGGGAGCTGTTTTTT. This translates into CASNSTGTASTGELFF.

The genes are TRBV30 and TRBJ1-2, with 9 bases fitting TRBD1. V was pared by 3 bases and J by 8 bases, with 13 bases of the junction left unmatched. Germline V gene lookup returns CDR1 GTSNPN and CDR2 SVGIG (reference sequence). This CDR3 is built from 15 residues. CDR3 sequence (DNA): TGTGCCTGGAGGTACACAGGGGGCACTCCGTGGGGCTACACCTTC. This translates into CAWRYTGGTPWGYTF.

This chain uses TRBV7-2 with TRBJ1-2; no clear D gene. The CDR3 consists of 12 residues. CDR1 is SGHTA and CDR2 is FQGNSA in the germline V gene. The V gene lost 8 bases and the J gene lost 4 bases, with 11 bases spanning the gap. The CDR3 bases are TGTGCCAGCCTCAGGAATGCCTATGGCTACACCTTC. It codes for CASLRNAYGYTF.

This clonotype turned up a few times. The rearrangement links TRBV5-6 to TRBJ2-7; 7 nucleotides agree with TRBD1. The germline gives CDR1 SGHDT, CDR2 YYEEEE. Trimming at V came to 0 bases and at J to 3 bases, leaving 9 bases not matched to a gene. CDR3 length equals 16 residues. The CDR3 loop reads CASSLGLRTGNYEQYF. CDR3 coding DNA: TGTGCCAGCAGCTTGGGCCTAAGGACAGGAAACTACGAGCAGTACTTC.

This chain joins TRBV5-1 and TRBJ2-1; D remains unclear. The better agreement between TRBJ2-7 and the DNA end casts doubt on the J call. The CDR3 has 15 residues. Germline V CDR1 and CDR2: SGHRS, YFSETQ. The CDR3 DNA sequence: TGCGCCAGCAGCATGGACCGGAGCTCCTACAATGAGCAGTACTTC. Protein sequence: CASSMDRSSYNEQYF.

The V and J genes are TRBV29-1 and TRBJ1-4; tentatively, D is TRBD1 (5 bases). Germline CDR1 is SQVTM and CDR2 is ANQGSEA. This CDR3 contains 13 residues. Deletions cut 7 bases from V and 5 bases from J, with 14 bases between. CDR3: CSGAQGWNEKLFF. The CDR3 coding sequence is TGCAGCGGGGCCCAGGGATGGAATGAAAAACTGTTTTTT.

This sequence joins TRBV5-1 and TRBJ2-4; 13 bases fit TRBD2. CDR1 and CDR2 from the germline V gene are SGHRS and YFSETQ. J lost 10 bases, V lost 0 bases, and 7 bases had no gene match. This CDR3 is 16 amino acids long. CDR3 residues: CASSLDWTSGGLIQYF. CDR3 DNA: TGCGCCAGCAGCTTGGACTGGACTAGCGGGGGCCTAATTCAGTACTTC.

There are a few counts of this clonotype. V and J are TRBV29-1 and TRBJ1-2, with D perhaps TRBD1 (6 bases). V lost 7 bases and J lost 6, with 12 bases in between. This CDR3 contains 11 residues. Germline-derived CDR1 and CDR2 are SQVTM and ANQGSEA. The CDR3 loop reads CSGRGADGYTF. CDR3 sequence (DNA): TGCAGCGGAAGGGGGGCGGATGGCTACACCTTC.

The gene calls are TRBV7-2 and TRBJ2-5; D is unresolved. The germline V gene encodes CDR1 SGHTA and CDR2 FQGNSA. This CDR3 comprises 13 residues. V gave up 6 bases and J gave up 5 bases, with 13 bases separating them. CDR3 loop: CASSPIPRETQYF. The CDR3 nucleotides read TGTGCCAGCAGTCCTATTCCGAGGGAGACCCAGTACTTC.

The chain employs TRBV30 and TRBJ2-5; tentative D call: TRBD2 (5 bases). With the DNA end fitting TRBJ2-7 better, the J assignment may be wrong. This CDR3 spans 14 amino acids. From germline, CDR1 is GTSNPN and CDR2 SVGIG (reference sequence). The DNA for the CDR3 is TGTGCCTGGAGTGTACGAGGACGGACTTACGAGCAGTACTTC. It specifies CAWSVRGRTYEQYF.

Only a few counts were recorded for this clonotype. The chain recombines TRBV7-2 with TRBJ2-1, with D possibly matching TRBD2 (6 bases). The CDR3 length is 16 residues. Germline CDR1 SGHTA, CDR2 FQGNSA. V dropped 5 bases and J dropped 3 bases, with 17 bases sitting between them. CDR3 loop: CASSPRLEAVYNEQFF. The CDR3 DNA follows: TGTGCCAGCAGCCCTCGACTAGAAGCGGTCTACAATGAGCAGTTCTTC.

This clonotype was detected only a few times. The chain carries TRBV2 and TRBJ2-3; tentative D call: TRBD2 (5 bases). V gave up 6 bases and J gave up 0 bases, with 7 bases separating them. Looked up from germline, CDR1 is SNHLY and CDR2 is FYNNEI. The CDR3 runs to 13 residues. The CDR3 DNA sequence: TGTGCCAGCAGGAGGGCTAGCACAGATACGCAGTATTTT. It codes for CASRRASTDTQYF.

The chain couples TRBV15 to TRBJ2-1, with D perhaps matching TRBD2 (5 bases). Trimming cost V 5 bases and J 0 bases, with 11 bases left between them. Per the germline V gene, CDR1 is LNHNV and CDR2 is YYDKDF (reference sequence). The CDR3 runs to 15 residues. This CDR3 is CATSPEGYSYNEQFF. In DNA, the CDR3 is TGTGCCACCAGCCCAGAGGGTTACTCCTACAATGAGCAGTTCTTC. Together with reference TRBV15 and TRBJ2-1, the CDR3 gives the full variable domain: DAMVIQNPRYQVTQFGKPVTLSCSQTLNHNVMYWYQQKSSQAPKLLFHYYDKDFNNEADTPDNFQSRRPNTSFCFLDIRSPGLGDTAMYLCATSPEGYSYNEQFFGPGTRLTVL.